The source of this TCR beta chain is a study of cytomegalovirus exposure and HLA in healthy donors. Study-wide findings and caveats: Previously analyzed data showed that most TCR beta V segments were productive at a frequency of about 87% or about 30%. Reports showed the classifier diagnosing cytomegalovirus status with high specificity and sensitivity. Looking again later, the authors saw that most CMV-associated TCR beta chains seemed HLA-restricted.

PCR employed 60 Vbeta and 13 Jbeta primers. Sequencing was performed with immunoSEQ multiplex PCR; in TCRdb, only in-frame clones are kept and a portion is missing. The table includes some 130,000 clones, around 69% detected once. The CDR3 spans 14 residues. The V segment lost 3 bases and the J segment 6 bases; nucleotides outside the gene matches: 7. Per the germline V gene, CDR1 is KGHSH and CDR2 is LQKENI. These donors counted as nominally healthy when sampled, but unrecorded immune exposures were likely. Points on this clone: Its antigen remains unidentified.

The sample consisted of PBMCs. The receptor was derived from a human donor in good health. The rearrangement links TRBV18 to TRBJ1-2, with TRBD1 identical over 7 bases. CDR3 bases: TGTGCCAGCTCACCCAAAACAGGGGAAAATGGCTACACCTTC. Residues: CASSPKTGENGYTF.